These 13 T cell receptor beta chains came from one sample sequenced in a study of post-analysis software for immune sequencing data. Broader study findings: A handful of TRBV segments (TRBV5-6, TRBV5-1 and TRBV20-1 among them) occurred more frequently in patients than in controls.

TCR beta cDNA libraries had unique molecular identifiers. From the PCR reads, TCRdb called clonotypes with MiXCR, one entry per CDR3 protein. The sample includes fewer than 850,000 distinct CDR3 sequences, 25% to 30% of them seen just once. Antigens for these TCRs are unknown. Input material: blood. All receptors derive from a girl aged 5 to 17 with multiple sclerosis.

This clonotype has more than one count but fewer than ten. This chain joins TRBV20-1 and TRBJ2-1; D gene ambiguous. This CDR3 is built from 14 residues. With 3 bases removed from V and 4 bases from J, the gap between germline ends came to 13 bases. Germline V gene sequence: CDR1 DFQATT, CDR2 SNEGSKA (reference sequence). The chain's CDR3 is CSASLENDYNEQFF. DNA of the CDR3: TGCAGTGCTAGCCTCGAGAACGATTACAATGAGCAGTTCTTC.

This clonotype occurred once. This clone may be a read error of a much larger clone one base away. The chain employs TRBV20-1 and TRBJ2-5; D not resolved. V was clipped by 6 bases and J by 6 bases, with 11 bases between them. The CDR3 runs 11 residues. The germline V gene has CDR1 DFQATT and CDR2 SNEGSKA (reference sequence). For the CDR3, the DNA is TGCAGTGCGGAACTAAAAAAGACCCAGTACTTC. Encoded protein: CSAELKKTQYF.

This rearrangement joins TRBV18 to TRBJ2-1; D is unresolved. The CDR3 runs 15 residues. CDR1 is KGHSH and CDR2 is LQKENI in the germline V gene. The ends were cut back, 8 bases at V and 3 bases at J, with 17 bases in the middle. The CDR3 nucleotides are TGTGCCAGCCAGCCGGGCTCCAGGAACTACAATGAGCAGTTCTTC. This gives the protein CASQPGSRNYNEQFF.

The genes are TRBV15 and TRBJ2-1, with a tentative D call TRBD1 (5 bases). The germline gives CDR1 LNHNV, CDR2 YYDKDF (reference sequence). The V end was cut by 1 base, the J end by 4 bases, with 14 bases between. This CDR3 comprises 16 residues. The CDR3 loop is CATSRAPGIVYNEQFF. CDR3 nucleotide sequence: TGTGCCACCAGCAGAGCCCCAGGGATTGTATACAATGAGCAGTTCTTC.

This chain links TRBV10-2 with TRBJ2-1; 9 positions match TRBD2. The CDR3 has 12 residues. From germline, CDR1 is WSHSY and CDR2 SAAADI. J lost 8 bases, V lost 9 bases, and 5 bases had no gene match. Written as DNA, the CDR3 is TGCGCCAGTGGACTAGCGTACGATGAGCAGTTCTTC. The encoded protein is CASGLAYDEQFF.

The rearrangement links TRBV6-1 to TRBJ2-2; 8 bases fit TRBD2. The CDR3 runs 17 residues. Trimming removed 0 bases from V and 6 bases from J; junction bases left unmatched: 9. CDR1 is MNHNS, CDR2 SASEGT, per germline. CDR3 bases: TGTGCCAGCAGTGAAGCAGCGGGACTAGGTTTCCCCGGGGAGCTGTTTTTT. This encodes CASSEAAGLGFPGELFF.

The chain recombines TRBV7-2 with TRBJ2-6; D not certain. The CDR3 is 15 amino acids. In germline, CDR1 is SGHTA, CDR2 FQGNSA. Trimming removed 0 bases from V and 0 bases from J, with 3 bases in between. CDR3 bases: TGTGCCAGCAGCTTAGCACGCTCTGGGGCCAACGTCCTGACTTTC. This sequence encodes CASSLARSGANVLTF. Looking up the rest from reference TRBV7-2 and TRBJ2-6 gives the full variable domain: GAGVSQSPSNKVTEKGKDVELRCDPISGHTALYWYRQSLGQGLEFLIYFQGNSAPDKSGLPSDRFSAERTGGSVSTLTIQRTQQEDSAVYLCASSLARSGANVLTFGAGSRLTVL.

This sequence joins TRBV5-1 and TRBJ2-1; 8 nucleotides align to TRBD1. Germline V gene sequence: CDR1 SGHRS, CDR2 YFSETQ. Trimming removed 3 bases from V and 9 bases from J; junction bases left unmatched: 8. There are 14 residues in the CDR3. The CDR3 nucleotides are TGCGCCAGCAGCTCGGGACAGGTTTTTGGTGAGCAGTTCTTC. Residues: CASSSGQVFGEQFF.

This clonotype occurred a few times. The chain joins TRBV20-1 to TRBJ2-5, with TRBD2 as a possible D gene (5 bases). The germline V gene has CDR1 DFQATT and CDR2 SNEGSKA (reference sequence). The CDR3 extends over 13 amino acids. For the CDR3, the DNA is TGCATTGCCCCCCATCTAGCAGAAGAGACCCAGTACTTC. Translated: CIAPHLAEETQYF.

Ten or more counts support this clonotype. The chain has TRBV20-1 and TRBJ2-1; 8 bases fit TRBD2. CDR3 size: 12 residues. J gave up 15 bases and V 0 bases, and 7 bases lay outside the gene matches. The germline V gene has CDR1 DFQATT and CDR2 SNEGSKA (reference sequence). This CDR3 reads CSARDSLREGFF. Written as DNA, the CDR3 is TGCAGTGCTAGAGATAGTTTACGGGAGGGGTTCTTC.

The CDR3, as DNA: TGTGCCAGCAGCTTGGGACAGGGCTGGTACAATGAGCAGTTCTTC. It encodes CASSLGQGWYNEQFF. The chain recombines TRBV7-2 with TRBJ2-1; 9 nucleotides align to TRBD1. Germline V gives CDR1 SGHTA, CDR2 FQGNSA. The length of the CDR3 is 15 residues. J lost 4 bases, V lost 3 bases, and 4 bases had no gene match.

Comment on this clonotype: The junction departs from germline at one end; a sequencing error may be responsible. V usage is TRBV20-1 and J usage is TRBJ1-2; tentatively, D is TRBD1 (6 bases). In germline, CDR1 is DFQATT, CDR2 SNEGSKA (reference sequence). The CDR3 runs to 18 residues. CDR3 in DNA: TGCAGTCCTAGGCGCTCCCCGGGACAAAAAATCGGGCCTTATGGCTACACCTTC. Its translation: CSPRRSPGQKIGPYGYTF.

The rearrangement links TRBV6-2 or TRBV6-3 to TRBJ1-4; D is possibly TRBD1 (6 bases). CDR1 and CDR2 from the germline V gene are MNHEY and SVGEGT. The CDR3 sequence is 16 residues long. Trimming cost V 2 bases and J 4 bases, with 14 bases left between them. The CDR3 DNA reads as TGTGCCAGCAGTTACGGACAGCGGCATCATAATGAAAAACTGTTTTTT. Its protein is CASSYGQRHHNEKLFF.